This T cell receptor beta chain stems from a study of kidney transplant recipient with SARS-CoV-2 infection. Via MiXCR, TCRdb re-called the reads, giving one row per CDR3 protein. This table has 200,000 to 300,000 distinct CDR3 sequences, about 28% appearing once. Ten or more counts support this clonotype. The CDR3 runs to 15 residues. Germline CDR1 MNHEY, CDR2 SVGAGI. V gave up 5 bases and J gave up 2 bases; unmatched junction bases: 2. The sample was a blood sample, taken at baseline and on day 111 from a kidney transplant recipient. The receptor was isolated from a male patient aged 30 to 40 who had COVID-19 and was a kidney transplant recipient. Part of the T cells may come from the graft donor. The chain joins TRBV6-5 to TRBJ2-2, with 10 bases identical to TRBD1. In DNA, the CDR3 is TGTGCCAGCAGTAAGACAGGGGGCAACACCGGGGAGCTGTTTTTT. It encodes CASSKTGGNTGELFF.